These T cell receptor beta chains were read from a single sample in a study of monozygotic twins with inflammatory bowel disease. Each CDR3 protein gets one entry in TCRdb, which reprocessed the 5' RACE reads and gives no DNA. Listed are 440,000 or so distinct CDR3 sequences; about 2.3% falls within the top ten. The sequenced material came from blood. All receptors come from a human donor with ulcerative colitis or Crohn's disease, or a healthy co-twin of an affected twin (not recorded which). CDR3s include the opening cysteine and the closing phenylalanine or tryptophan.

CSARDWGGSDTEAFF	TRBJ1-1	TRBV20-1
CASSQAGRIAGNTIYF	TRBJ1-3	TRBV14
CASSGDGTGELFF	TRBJ2-2	TRBV7-9
CSAPARTDTQYF	TRBJ2-3	TRBV20-1
CASSSMFREQYF	TRBJ2-7	TRBV7-2
CASSQEKLRNRGNSPLHF	TRBJ1-6	TRBV3-1
CALANRTGKTGELFF	TRBJ2-2	TRBV7-9
CAWSVNFGEKLFF	TRBJ1-4	TRBV30
CASSWGLAGVETQYF	TRBJ2-5	TRBV5-6
CASSPHSGNTIYF	TRBJ1-3	TRBV5-1
CASSSGQGTQETQYF	TRBJ2-5	TRBV5-1
CSATRGGNQPQHF	TRBJ1-5	TRBV20-1
CASSWFETASYEQYF	TRBJ2-7	TRBV4-1
CSAKPPGQGNYGYTF	TRBJ1-2	TRBV20-1
CASRKGRDQPQHF	TRBJ1-5	TRBV12-3/TRBV12-4
CAGTPWMSGNEQFF	TRBJ2-1	TRBV7-2
CASSQTTVKTQYF	TRBJ2-5	TRBV19
CASSYGAGRPGELFF	TRBJ2-2	TRBV5-4
CSARGATSGGITDTQYF	TRBJ2-3	TRBV20-1
CASSFPPGGGGSTGELFF	TRBJ2-2	TRBV12-3/TRBV12-4
CASTPYRASGSTNEKLFF	TRBJ1-4	TRBV5-1
CASSFSPPYEQYF	TRBJ2-7	TRBV27
CASRETGKEDGYTF	TRBJ1-2	TRBV18
CASSAGQSDGKLFF	TRBJ1-4	TRBV5-1
CASTNGETQYF	TRBJ2-5	TRBV6-2/TRBV6-3
CASSLFLGNPYEQYF	TRBJ2-7	TRBV27
CSAVVVDHFGTAWEQYF	TRBJ2-7	TRBV29-1